The 21 T cell receptor beta chains below all came from one sample that was sequenced in a study of blood T cell repertoires in COVID-19. Some clones are missing from TCRdb's copy, which holds only in-frame ones; the method was immunoSEQ multiplex PCR. The profile shows approximately 200,000 clones, around 87% of them singletons. Material: peripheral blood. The source is a woman in her twenties or thirties with active or convalescent COVID-19.

The CDR3 DNA is TGTGCCAGCAGCCTGACCGACAGGGACGGCTACACCTTC. Translation: CASSLTDRDGYTF. J is TRBJ1-2 and V is TRBV3-1 (or the pseudogene TRBV3-2); 7 bases are a match to TRBD1. The length of the CDR3 is 13 residues. Germline CDR1 and CDR2: LGHDT and YNNKEL (reference sequence). Losses at the gene ends were 4 bases for V and 8 bases for J; bases not matched to a gene: 7.

This clone was picked up a small number of times. The chain recombines TRBV2 with TRBJ1-3; D gene ambiguous. Trimming took off 7 bases at V and 0 bases at J, with 10 bases between the two ends. CDR3 length: 14 amino acids. Germline-derived CDR1 and CDR2 are SNHLY and FYNNEI. CDR3 nucleotide sequence: TGTGCCAGCATCCCAGGTGGCTCTGGAAACACCATATATTTT. It translates to CASIPGGSGNTIYF.

The chain employs TRBV4-2 and TRBJ1-5, with D hard to call. V was trimmed by 4 bases and J by 4 bases, leaving 11 bases between them. The CDR3 covers 14 residues. Germline CDR1 LGHNA, CDR2 YNFKEQ. The CDR3 DNA is TGTGCCAGCAGCCCCCAGGATGGGAATCAGCCCCAGCATTTT. It codes for CASSPQDGNQPQHF.

This rearrangement joins TRBV19 to TRBJ1-2; D is ambiguous. The CDR3 is 13 residues long. V was trimmed by 7 bases and J by 5 bases, leaving 14 bases between them. Germline CDR1 and CDR2: LNHDA and SQIVND (reference sequence). In nucleotides, the CDR3 is TGTGCCAGTACCAATATGCGGGTTTATGGCTACACCTTC. Translated, it gives CASTNMRVYGYTF.

The rearrangement joins TRBV5-1 to TRBJ1-2; D possibly corresponds to TRBD1 (6 bases). V was cut by 5 bases and J by 1 base, with 15 bases left in between. The CDR3 is 15 residues long. The germline V gene has CDR1 SGHRS and CDR2 YFSETQ. The CDR3 protein is CASRQGREVNYGYTF. The CDR3 nucleotides read TGCGCCAGCAGACAGGGCCGAGAAGTTAACTATGGCTACACCTTC.

This chain links TRBV28 with TRBJ1-5; weak D call: TRBD1 (6 bases). Trimming took 5 bases from V and 4 from J, leaving 15 bases between them. The CDR3 spans 15 residues. Germline lookup yields CDR1 MDHEN and CDR2 SYDVKM. This CDR3 reads CASSTGHSRNQPQHF. Here the CDR3 DNA reads TGTGCCAGCAGTACGGGACATTCGAGAAATCAGCCCCAGCATTTT.

This chain uses TRBV11-3 with TRBJ2-1; 7 bases match TRBD2. Germline V gene data show CDR1 as SGHNT and CDR2 as YENEEA. The CDR3 loop spans 14 amino acids. V lost 1 base to trimming and J lost 6 bases; unmatched junction nucleotides: 3. CDR3 in amino acids: CASSLALAGNEQFF. The CDR3 nucleotides are TGTGCCAGCAGCTTAGCATTAGCGGGCAATGAGCAGTTCTTC.

This clone was recorded a few times. The CDR3 DNA reads as TGTGCCAGCAGCTTATCGGACAGCTCAGGACCCCTCCACTTT. This translates into CASSLSDSSGPLHF. The chain carries TRBV7-9 and TRBJ1-6, with a tentative D call TRBD1 (6 bases). CDR3 size: 14 residues. V was shortened by 2 bases and J by 12 bases, with 14 bases between the two germline ends. Germline V CDR1 and CDR2: SEHNR, FQNEAQ (reference sequence).

The chain is built from TRBV4-2 and TRBJ2-3; 16 bases are a match to TRBD2. This CDR3 spans 19 amino acids. The germline gives CDR1 LGHNA, CDR2 YNFKEQ. V lost 4 bases to trimming and J lost 0 bases; unmatched junction nucleotides: 7. CDR3 in amino acids: CASSLSGLAGGKSTDTQYF. CDR3 coding DNA: TGTGCCAGCAGCCTTTCGGGACTAGCGGGAGGGAAAAGCACAGATACGCAGTATTTT.

The V and J genes are TRBV5-1 and TRBJ1-2, with 9 bases lining up with TRBD1. The V gene end was trimmed by 3 bases and the J gene end by 10 bases; junction bases not matched to a gene: 4. The CDR3 runs to 12 residues. Germline V lookup: CDR1 SGHRS, CDR2 YFSETQ. CDR3 in amino acids: CASSSGQGYYTF. CDR3 coding DNA: TGCGCCAGCAGCTCGGGACAGGGCTACTACACCTTC. Using reference TRBV5-1 and TRBJ1-2 for the parts outside the CDR3, the full variable domain is KAGVTQTPRYLIKTRGQQVTLSCSPISGHRSVSWYQQTPGQGLQFLFEYFSETQRNKGNFPGRFSGRQFSNSRSEMNVSTLELGDSALYLCASSSGQGYYTFGSGTRLTVV.

V and J are TRBV4-2 and TRBJ1-3; 7 nucleotides agree with TRBD1. Trimming took 3 bases from V and 4 from J; bases not matched to a gene: 9. CDR1 is LGHNA and CDR2 is YNFKEQ in the germline V gene. The CDR3 has 16 amino acids. CDR3 in amino acids: CASSQPGGRLGNTIYF. The CDR3 DNA is TGTGCCAGCAGCCAGCCAGGGGGGCGATTAGGAAACACCATATATTTT.

This clone has a handful of counts. V is TRBV27 and J is TRBJ2-3, with D possibly being TRBD2 (6 bases). This CDR3 has 12 residues. Trimming took off 8 bases at V and 2 bases at J, with 8 bases between the two ends. From germline, CDR1 is MNHEY and CDR2 SMNVEV (reference sequence). The CDR3 region has the DNA TGTGCCAGCGGGCGGGACACAGATACGCAGTATTTT. Translating gives CASGRDTDTQYF.

The chain carries TRBV4-1 and TRBJ2-5, with 9 bases matching TRBD1. V shed 4 bases and J 4 bases; nucleotides not matched to a gene: 4. The CDR3 has 14 residues. CDR1 and CDR2 (germline): MGHRA, YSYEKL. CDR3 DNA sequence: TGCGCCAGCAGCCGAAGACAGGGGGGAGAGACCCAGTACTTC. This codes for CASSRRQGGETQYF.

This clone was recorded a few times. The CDR3 region is CASSPASSGNTGELFF. The CDR3 DNA reads as TGTGCCAGCAGCCCCGCCTCTAGCGGGAACACCGGGGAGCTGTTTTTT. V and J are TRBV5-4 and TRBJ2-2; TRBD2 agrees at 7 bases. This CDR3 contains 16 residues. J gave up 1 base and V 4 bases, and 7 bases lay outside the gene matches. Germline CDR1 SGHNT, CDR2 YYREEE (reference sequence).

The V call is TRBV30, the J call TRBJ2-7; 8 bases map to TRBD1. CDR1 is GTSNPN and CDR2 is SVGIG in the germline V gene (reference sequence). The V gene end was trimmed by 3 bases and the J gene end by 3 bases; junction bases not matched to a gene: 1. CDR3 length equals 12 residues. The DNA of the CDR3 is TGTGCCTGGAGCGGGACAGGCTACGAGCAGTACTTC. This translates into CAWSGTGYEQYF.

The sample holds a few counts of this clone. This chain uses TRBV24-1 with TRBJ2-1; a weak D match, TRBD2 (7 bases). The CDR3 loop spans 15 amino acids. Deletions cut 4 bases from V and 2 bases from J, with 11 bases between. Germline loops: CDR1 KGHDR, CDR2 SFDVKD. In DNA form, the CDR3 reads TGTGCCACCAGTGACCCGCGGGGGCCCTACAATGAGCAGTTCTTC. Encoded protein: CATSDPRGPYNEQFF.

This rearrangement joins TRBV6-6 to TRBJ2-1, with a possible D match to TRBD2 (7 bases). The CDR3 contains 15 residues. The V gene's germline CDR1 is MNHNY and CDR2 SVGAGI (reference sequence). Trimming cost V 2 bases and J 9 bases, with 17 bases left between them. This chain's CDR3 is CASSYTGGRTIEQFF. CDR3 nucleotides: TGTGCCAGCAGTTACACGGGGGGCCGTACAATTGAGCAGTTCTTC.

The V and J genes are TRBV5-8 and TRBJ2-6; D uncertain. This CDR3 is 15 amino acids long. Trimming removed 7 bases at V and 0 bases at J, with 11 bases between. Germline-derived CDR1 and CDR2 are SGHTS and YDEGEE. The CDR3 reads CASRSRSSGANVLTF. CDR3 bases: TGTGCCAGCCGGTCGCGGAGCTCTGGGGCCAACGTCCTGACTTTC.

The chain is built from TRBV18 and TRBJ2-7, with 12 bases aligning to TRBD2. This CDR3 region has 15 residues. CDR1 and CDR2 from the germline V gene are KGHSH and LQKENI. V gave up 3 bases and J gave up 0 bases; unmatched junction bases: 0. The CDR3 coding sequence is TGTGCCAGCTCACCGACTAGCGGGGGCTCCTACGAGCAGTACTTC. This gives the protein CASSPTSGGSYEQYF. Full variable domain (missing parts from reference TRBV18 and TRBJ2-7): NAGVMQNPRHLVRRRGQEARLRCSPMKGHSHVYWYRQLPEEGLKFMVYLQKENIIDESGMPKERFSAEFPKEGPSILRIQQVVRGDSAAYFCASSPTSGGSYEQYFGPGTRLTVT.

This chain joins TRBV13 and TRBJ2-2; TRBD1 is a possible D gene (5 bases). V lost 2 bases, J lost 3 bases, and 10 bases lay in between. Germline V gene data show CDR1 as PRHDT and CDR2 as FYEKMQ (reference sequence). The CDR3 has 15 residues. For the CDR3, the DNA is TGTGCCAGCAGCTTAAAAGGGGCCCACACCGGGGAGCTGTTTTTT. Its protein product is CASSLKGAHTGELFF.

The chain employs TRBV9 and TRBJ2-7, with 7 bases identical to TRBD1. Germline V lookup: CDR1 SGDLS, CDR2 YYNGEE. J was trimmed by 2 bases and V by 4 bases; bases with no gene match: 6. This CDR3 has 14 residues. CDR3 bases: TGTGCCAGCAGCACCCGGGACAGCACCTACGAGCAGTACTTC. Protein product: CASSTRDSTYEQYF.